This entry is about one TCR beta chain. These data are taken from a study of blood T cell repertoires in COVID-19. Germline V gene sequence: CDR1 MNHNS, CDR2 SASEGT. This CDR3 spans 18 amino acids. The V and J ends lost 1 base and 0 bases, in that order; junction bases with no gene match: 7. Sequenced by immunoSEQ multiplex PCR; TCRdb stores in-frame clones only, minus some. The sample consists of just over 250,000 clones, about nine tenths of them appearing once. Sequencing used peripheral blood. The gene calls are TRBV6-1 and TRBJ2-7, with 12 bases fitting TRBD2. This receptor was taken from a man aged 55 to 69 who had recovered from COVID-19. CDR3 nucleotide sequence: TGTGCCAGCAGTGAAGTTACTAGCGGGGGGCGCAGCTCCTACGAGCAGTACTTC. Amino acids: CASSEVTSGGRSSYEQYF.